These 22 T cell receptor beta chains originate from one sample sequenced in a study of blood T cell repertoires in COVID-19 (dated by TCRdb to the early 2020s). The method was the immunoSEQ multiplex PCR assay. The table comes from immuneACCESS by way of TCRdb, which keeps in-frame sequences with V and J called. Part of the clones is missing from these tables; in studies checked, under half for an unresolved V gene and the rest for unknown reasons. The sample table lists hundreds of thousands of clones, 80% to 90% of them with a count of one. The ten largest clones take up approximately 7.5% of the sample. The sample was peripheral blood. The receptors come from a woman aged 80 or over with COVID-19, enrolled during active disease.

This clone was counted a single time. The chain uses TRBV6-6 and TRBJ1-2; tentatively, D is TRBD1 (5 bases). The CDR3 has 13 residues. CDR1 is MNHNY, CDR2 SVGAGI, per germline (reference sequence). The ends were cut back, 4 bases at V and 3 bases at J, with 9 bases in the middle. DNA for the CDR3: TGTGCCAGCAGTTCGGACATTTACTATGGCTACACCTTC. Protein: CASSSDIYYGYTF.

The V and J genes are TRBV19 and TRBJ2-7; 8 bases map to TRBD1. The V gene's germline CDR1 is LNHDA and CDR2 SQIVND (reference sequence). CDR3 length: 14 residues. V shed 6 bases, J shed 3 bases, and the junction held 7 bases outside the gene matches. The CDR3 coding sequence is TGTGCCAGTAGGCCGGACAGGGCGGGCTACGAGCAGTACTTC. Protein product: CASRPDRAGYEQYF.

In the case of this clone: The sample holds other DNA sequences that translate to the same CDR3. This chain connects TRBV18 to TRBJ1-2; TRBD1 is a possible D gene (6 bases). From germline, CDR1 is KGHSH and CDR2 LQKENI. This CDR3 is built from 14 residues. With 6 bases removed from V and 3 bases from J, the gap between germline ends came to 14 bases. The CDR3 nucleotides are TGTGCCAGCTCTCCGACGACAGGAGACTATGGCTACACCTTC. It encodes CASSPTTGDYGYTF.

The genes are TRBV6-5 and TRBJ1-2; TRBD1 matches 9 bases. After removal of 4 bases from V and 8 bases from J, the junction contained 8 bases not matched to a gene. Germline V gives CDR1 MNHEY, CDR2 SVGAGI. This CDR3 region has 14 residues. Written as DNA, the CDR3 is TGTGCCAGCAGTTCGGGACAGGGTACGGGGGGCTACACCTTC. Translated: CASSSGQGTGGYTF.

The gene calls are TRBV9 and TRBJ1-2, with D possibly matching TRBD1 (6 bases). V lost 3 bases and J 1 base, leaving 16 bases between the germline ends. Germline assignment: CDR1 SGDLS and CDR2 YYNGEE. CDR3 length equals 16 residues. CDR3: CASSAQTGLYNYGYTF. DNA of the CDR3: TGTGCCAGCAGCGCCCAAACAGGGCTTTATAACTATGGCTACACCTTC. Full variable domain (outside the CDR3, taken from reference TRBV9 and TRBJ1-2): DSGVTQTPKHLITATGQRVTLRCSPRSGDLSVYWYQQSLDQGLQFLIQYYNGEERAKGNILERFSAQQFPDLHSELNLSSLELGDSALYFCASSAQTGLYNYGYTFGSGTRLTVV.

The chain has TRBV7-2 and TRBJ1-3, with TRBD1 matching 7 bases. The CDR3 is 16 amino acids. Per the germline V gene, CDR1 is SGHTA and CDR2 is FQGNSA. J was trimmed by 4 bases and V by 1 base; bases with no gene match: 7. The DNA of the CDR3 is TGTGCCAGCAGCTTAGTGAGACAGGGAGTCGGAAACACCATATATTTT. The encoded protein is CASSLVRQGVGNTIYF.

The V and J genes are TRBV4-1 and TRBJ1-2; 8 bases match TRBD1. Germline V gene lookup returns CDR1 MGHRA and CDR2 YSYEKL. There are 13 residues in the CDR3. V shed 3 bases and J 4 bases; nucleotides not matched to a gene: 1. As DNA, the CDR3 is TGCGCCAGCAGCCACGGGACAGGCTATGGCTACACCTTC. Translated: CASSHGTGYGYTF.

The V gene is TRBV19, the J gene TRBJ2-5; 7 positions match TRBD2. Germline V CDR1 and CDR2: LNHDA, SQIVND (reference sequence). V was clipped by 5 bases and J by 0 bases; unmatched bases: 9. The CDR3 has 16 residues. The CDR3 DNA reads as TGTGCCAGTAGTCCGGGGGGACTTCCGTACCAAGAGACCCAGTACTTC. Protein: CASSPGGLPYQETQYF.

The genes are TRBV18 and TRBJ2-7, with TRBD1 as a possible D gene (6 bases). The CDR3 length is 12 residues. Germline V gives CDR1 KGHSH, CDR2 LQKENI. Trimming shortened V by 8 bases and J by 4 bases, and 12 bases separated the two germline ends. CDR3 sequence reads: CASRDTPYEQYF. Here the CDR3 DNA reads TGTGCCAGCCGGGACACCCCATACGAGCAGTACTTC.

The V call is TRBV15, the J call TRBJ2-1; 13 bases map to TRBD2. J lost 10 bases, V lost 3 bases, and 9 bases had no gene match. Per germline, CDR1 LNHNV and CDR2 YYDKDF (reference sequence). This CDR3 has 16 amino acids. CDR3 nucleotide sequence: TGTGCCACCAGCAGGGTCACTAGCGGGGGGGCCCGGGAGCAGTTCTTC. Its protein is CATSRVTSGGAREQFF.

This rearrangement joins TRBV4-1 to TRBJ1-1, with D unclear. The CDR3 totals 15 residues. V lost 1 base to trimming and J lost 2 bases, with 11 bases between them. Germline V gene lookup returns CDR1 MGHRA and CDR2 YSYEKL. The CDR3 DNA is TGCGCCAGCAGCCAAGTGGTAGCTGGAAACACTGAAGCTTTCTTT. This translates into CASSQVVAGNTEAFF.

V usage is TRBV30 and J usage is TRBJ1-2, with D possibly being TRBD1 (5 bases). The V gene's germline CDR1 is GTSNPN and CDR2 SVGIG (reference sequence). This CDR3 has 11 amino acids. Trimming pared 3 bases from V and 8 bases from J, leaving 10 bases between. The DNA of the CDR3 is TGTGCCTGGAGAACGGAGGGGGGCTACACCTTC. Protein: CAWRTEGGYTF.

V usage is TRBV5-4 and J usage is TRBJ1-4; 7 bases are shared with TRBD1. CDR3 length: 16 residues. After removal of 4 bases from V and 0 bases from J, the junction contained 6 bases not matched to a gene. Germline V lookup: CDR1 SGHNT, CDR2 YYREEE (reference sequence). The CDR3 loop reads CASSARDRPTNEKLFF. Here the CDR3 DNA reads TGTGCCAGCAGCGCCCGGGACAGACCAACTAATGAAAAACTGTTTTTT.

The chain has TRBV11-2 and TRBJ1-1; no clear D. Germline CDR1 is SGHAT and CDR2 is FQNNGV. CDR3 length: 13 amino acids. Trimming stripped 5 bases from V and 4 bases from J, with 11 bases between. The CDR3, as DNA: TGTGCCAGCAGCCCCGTTATTCTCACTGAAGCTTTCTTT. Translating it yields CASSPVILTEAFF.

The rearrangement uses TRBV10-3 and TRBJ2-1; the D gene is possibly TRBD2 (5 bases). Trimming removed 2 bases at V and 7 bases at J, with 9 bases between. The germline CDR1 and CDR2 sequences are ENHRY and SYGVKD. CDR3 length equals 13 residues. CDR3 in amino acids: CAISEEEGNEQFF. The CDR3 bases are TGTGCCATCAGTGAGGAAGAGGGTAATGAGCAGTTCTTC.

This clone was found once. The rearrangement joins TRBV7-9 to TRBJ1-2; the D gene is possibly TRBD1 (5 bases). V was cut by 5 bases and J by 7 bases, with 17 bases left in between. Germline V lookup: CDR1 SEHNR, CDR2 FQNEAQ (reference sequence). CDR3 length: 14 amino acids. The CDR3 protein is CASSRAGLHLGYTF. CDR3 sequence (DNA): TGTGCCAGCAGCCGTGCGGGGCTTCATCTTGGCTACACCTTC.

The V and J genes are TRBV30 and TRBJ2-5; the match to TRBD1 covers 7 bases. Looked up from germline, CDR1 is GTSNPN and CDR2 is SVGIG (reference sequence). V trimming: 5 bases; J trimming: 4 bases; junction bases outside the gene matches: 7. The CDR3 contains 13 residues. CDR3 bases: TGTGCCTGGGCCTCGACAGGGCTAGAGACCCAGTACTTC. This gives the protein CAWASTGLETQYF. Full variable domain (missing parts from reference TRBV30 and TRBJ2-5): SQTIHQWPATLVQPVGSPLSLECTVEGTSNPNLYWYRQAAGRGLQLLFYSVGIGQISSEVPQNLSASRPQDRQFILSSKKLLLSDSGFYLCAWASTGLETQYFGPGTRLLVL.

The rearrangement joins TRBV7-3 to TRBJ2-1; 10 positions match TRBD2. J was trimmed by 6 bases and V by 4 bases; bases with no gene match: 0. The germline V gene encodes CDR1 SGHTA and CDR2 FQGTGA. CDR3 length: 13 residues. CDR3 sequence (DNA): TGTGCCAGCAGCTCTAGCGGGGGCAATGAGCAGTTCTTC. Its translation: CASSSSGGNEQFF.

The chain has TRBV5-6 and TRBJ1-4; D call uncertain. This CDR3 contains 18 residues. Germline V lookup: CDR1 SGHDT, CDR2 YYEEEE. V was clipped by 1 base and J by 3 bases, with 19 bases between them. DNA of the CDR3: TGTGCCAGCAGCTTGAATGGAGCCAGCACTTATTCTAATGAAAAACTGTTTTTT. Amino acids: CASSLNGASTYSNEKLFF.

The rearrangement links TRBV2 to TRBJ1-5, with D unresolved. CDR1 and CDR2 from the germline V gene are SNHLY and FYNNEI. V lost 2 bases and J 0 bases, leaving 14 bases between the germline ends. The CDR3 is 17 amino acids. The CDR3 loop reads CASSENPSGFSNQPQHF. CDR3 coding DNA: TGTGCCAGCAGTGAAAATCCTTCAGGTTTTAGCAATCAGCCCCAGCATTTT.

This clone appeared once. The V and J genes are TRBV18 and TRBJ1-1; 7 positions match TRBD1. Per germline, CDR1 KGHSH and CDR2 LQKENI. The V gene end was trimmed by 3 bases and the J gene end by 6 bases; junction bases not matched to a gene: 10. The CDR3 has 15 residues. CDR3 protein: CASSPIQGPLPEAFF. Here the CDR3 DNA reads TGTGCCAGCTCACCTATACAGGGGCCGCTTCCTGAAGCTTTCTTT. The full variable domain, with the rest looked up from reference TRBV18 and TRBJ1-1, is NAGVMQNPRHLVRRRGQEARLRCSPMKGHSHVYWYRQLPEEGLKFMVYLQKENIIDESGMPKERFSAEFPKEGPSILRIQQVVRGDSAAYFCASSPIQGPLPEAFFGQGTRLTVV.

This chain links TRBV7-2 with TRBJ2-4; TRBD1 matches at 10 bases. CDR1 and CDR2 from the germline V gene are SGHTA and FQGNSA. This CDR3 comprises 15 residues. Unmatched junction bases numbered 8, after V lost 5 bases and J lost 7 bases. CDR3 coding DNA: TGTGCCAGCAGCCTGACAGGGGGCGGTGAGAACATTCAGTACTTC. Translating it yields CASSLTGGGENIQYF.